These 10 T cell receptor beta chains came from one sample sequenced in a study of T cells in Graves' hyperthyroidism and ophthalmopathy. The CDR3 regions of TCR beta were amplified from RNA transcripts. The HTBI primer set drove a first-round RT-PCR of the TCR CDR3. A single record per CDR3 protein comes from TCRdb applying MiXCR to the multiplex PCR reads. The sample comprises over 400,000 distinct CDR3 sequences, roughly 15% of which are singletons, and roughly an eighth rests with the top ten. Specimen: blood. The receptors were sampled from a man aged 18 to 29 with Graves' ophthalmopathy.

The V call is TRBV9, the J call TRBJ2-7; TRBD2 agrees at 7 bases. The germline gives CDR1 SGDLS, CDR2 YYNGEE. CDR3 size: 18 residues. The trim removed 0 bases at V and 0 bases at J, leaving 12 bases unmatched. The CDR3 protein is CASSVGPRGREGSYEQYF. DNA of the CDR3: TGTGCCAGCAGCGTAGGACCTCGGGGGAGGGAGGGCTCCTACGAGCAGTACTTC.

This clonotype was recorded many times. V usage is TRBV6-1 and J usage is TRBJ1-5, with 8 nucleotides matching TRBD1. After removal of 7 bases from V and 1 base from J, the junction contained 6 bases not matched to a gene. CDR1 is MNHNS, CDR2 SASEGT, per germline. The CDR3 contains 15 residues. The CDR3 nucleotides are TGTGCCAGCACACCGGACAGGGAGAGCAATCAGCCCCAGCATTTT. This codes for CASTPDRESNQPQHF.

This clonotype was detected many times. The chain recombines TRBV5-1 with TRBJ2-1; TRBD2 is a possible D gene (6 bases). The V end lost 4 bases, the J end lost 4 bases, and 18 bases lay between the germline ends. The CDR3 has 16 amino acids. Per germline, CDR1 SGHRS and CDR2 YFSETQ. The CDR3 loop reads CASSPGEAGPYNEQFF. The DNA for the CDR3 is TGCGCCAGCAGCCCCGGGGAGGCGGGCCCTTACAATGAGCAGTTCTTC. The full variable domain, completed using reference TRBV5-1 and TRBJ2-1, is KAGVTQTPRYLIKTRGQQVTLSCSPISGHRSVSWYQQTPGQGLQFLFEYFSETQRNKGNFPGRFSGRQFSNSRSEMNVSTLELGDSALYLCASSPGEAGPYNEQFFGPGTRLTVL.

At least ten counts were recorded for this clonotype. The chain couples TRBV10-3 to TRBJ2-1, with unresolved D. Germline assignment: CDR1 ENHRY and CDR2 SYGVKD. CDR3 length: 15 residues. Between the trimmed V and J ends, which lost 2 bases and 7 bases, there was a span of 15 bases. CDR3 DNA: TGTGCCATCAGTGAGCCCCAAGGTTACTGGAATGAGCAGTTCTTC. Its protein product is CAISEPQGYWNEQFF.

In this sample, this clonotype turned up many times. The chain combines TRBV12-3 or TRBV12-4 with TRBJ2-7, with a weak D call TRBD2 (5 bases). CDR3 length equals 15 residues. V lost 6 bases and J lost 1, with 16 bases in between. CDR3 residues: CASRDLAGLSYEQYF. Written as DNA, the CDR3 is TGTGCCAGCAGAGATTTGGCGGGCTTATCCTACGAGCAGTACTTC.

This chain uses TRBV7-8 with TRBJ1-3; D may be TRBD1 (6 bases). Germline CDR1 is SGHVS and CDR2 is FQNEAQ. The CDR3 runs to 15 residues. V was pared by 4 bases and J by 1 base, with 11 bases between. This CDR3 is CASSSIGGSGNTIYF. CDR3 nucleotides: TGTGCCAGCAGCTCTATAGGGGGATCTGGAAACACCATATATTTT.

This chain links TRBV5-1 with TRBJ2-5; no clear D gene. This CDR3 has 13 amino acids. V was cut by 5 bases and J by 5 bases, with 13 bases left in between. CDR1 SGHRS and CDR2 YFSETQ come from the germline V gene. CDR3 coding DNA: TGCGCCAGCAGACTCTTTACCGGGGAGACCCAGTACTTC. It yields the protein CASRLFTGETQYF.

This clonotype was counted at least ten times. V usage is TRBV20-1 and J usage is TRBJ2-1; no reliable D call. The CDR3 extends over 15 amino acids. The V end was cut by 6 bases, the J end by 9 bases, with 24 bases between. Germline V lookup: CDR1 DFQATT, CDR2 SNEGSKA (reference sequence). CDR3: CSANPSRSEWGEQFF. The CDR3 DNA reads TGCAGTGCGAACCCCTCGCGTTCGGAATGGGGTGAGCAGTTCTTC.

On this clonotype itself: Germline and junction disagree at one end, which may indicate a read error. The chain combines TRBV12-5 with TRBJ1-2; TRBD1 might be the D (5 bases). The CDR3 is 12 residues long. The germline CDR1 and CDR2 sequences are LGHNT and FRNRAP. This CDR3 is CASGAEGYGCTF. DNA for the CDR3: TGTGCTAGTGGTGCCGAGGGGTACGGCTGCACCTTC.

There are a few counts of this clonotype. The chain combines TRBV19 with TRBJ2-2; 7 positions match TRBD1. The CDR3 length is 16 residues. The V gene end was trimmed by 7 bases and the J gene end by 6 bases; junction bases not matched to a gene: 14. CDR1 is LNHDA and CDR2 is SQIVND in the germline V gene (reference sequence). The CDR3 DNA reads as TGTGCCAGTATCAGACAGGGAAGAAACTACGCCGGGGAGCTGTTTTTT. Residues: CASIRQGRNYAGELFF.